This T cell receptor beta chain derives from a study of blood T cells in healthy people across ages. Study-level points and caveats: Researchers said unsorted PBMCs prevented a conclusive naive versus antigen-experienced comparison.

The CDR3 has 10 amino acids. V lost 5 bases to trimming and J lost 5 bases, with 7 bases between them. Germline CDR1 is SQVTM and CDR2 is ANQGSEA. This clonotype appeared many times. The antigen remains undetermined. Primers used in a second PCR of about 6 to 11 cycles were a sample-barcoded 5' primer and a J-beta primer mix. The template-switch adaptor, which had 12 random nucleotides, put a tag on each cDNA molecule. TCRdb itself ran the 5' RACE reads through MiXCR, one entry per CDR3 protein. Here the sample spans 700,000 to 1,000,000 distinct CDR3 sequences, under 45% being singletons. Isolation of PBMCs gave at least 7 million cells per sample. At least 5 micrograms of total RNA were extracted per sample.

The TCR sequence derives from a man aged 60-69 years in good health. Sequenced material: blood. The gene calls are TRBV29-1 and TRBJ2-7; no reliable D call. The CDR3, as DNA: TGCAGCGTTCGGTCGGACGAGCAGTACTTC. It codes for CSVRSDEQYF.